What follows is one T cell receptor (beta chain) and its context. Its target is unknown. A junction boundary mismatches the germline segment, possibly from a read error. This sample was taken from a study of cytomegalovirus exposure and HLA in healthy donors. This CDR3 has 14 amino acids. Germline V lookup: CDR1 SQVTM, CDR2 ANQGSEA. It was with 60 Vbeta and 13 Jbeta primers that the PCR ran. TCRdb's copy holds only in-frame clones and misses some; the assay was immunoSEQ multiplex PCR. This sample has about 160,000 clones, with 60% to 80% found just once. Study-wide results and limits: In a later analysis, common viral pathogens appeared linked to several of the most significant clusters. According to the study, 150 to 200 TCR beta chains were cytomegalovirus-associated.

The sequencing input was PBMCs. This chain connects TRBV29-1 to TRBJ2-5, with 9 bases fitting TRBD1. The sequence derives from a man aged 55 to 69 in good health and CMV-seronegative. In DNA form, the CDR3 reads TGCAGCGTGGAAGACAGGGGGGCCTATGGGACCCAGTACTTC. Encoded protein: CSVEDRGAYGTQYF.